Included here is one T cell receptor beta chain sequence, with context. Its antigen has not been determined. Base qualities are not at hand, and no much larger clone is one base apart. In Finland, the donors were immunologically healthy infants who were having open corrective cardiac surgery for congenital heart defects. During surgery, a small about 0.5-1 mL aliquot of peripheral blood was collected from four of the eight donors. Genomic DNA from blood samples was extracted from all available leukocytes rather than from a fixed cell number. ACK lysis buffer was used to remove erythrocytes from the blood, and the remaining leukocytes were kept as pellets at -70 degrees C. A QIAsymphony instrument was used to extract genomic DNA from the frozen cell pellets. Deletion took 2 bases off V and 4 bases off J, with a span of 8 bases between the germline ends. CDR1 and CDR2 are read off the germline V gene as SGHAT and FQNNGV. Inclusive of the bounding cysteine and phenylalanine, the CDR3 is 14 residues long. The kept DNA is CDR3 alone, 42 bases in frame from the first base.

This specimen comes from a study of human thymus T cells (dated by TCRdb to between 2020 and 2021). About the study as a whole: The study used eight infant thymus samples plus four related peripheral blood samples to characterize TCR alpha and beta repertoires. Donor ages ranging from about 6 to 250 days were recorded, and roughly six male and a couple of female infants were included in the cohort.

Results and caveats for the whole study, not just this receptor: Both the thymic and the peripheral blood repertoires appeared to show biased V and J gene segment usage. On average, thymus samples gave roughly 800,000 unique TCRB clonotypes, whereas blood samples gave roughly 84,000.

The immunoSEQ multiplex PCR assay was used to amplify the TCRB and TCRAD loci from a standardized quantity of quality-controlled genomic DNA. Amplicons spanned the V(D)J region at a length sufficient to cover the CDR3 and identify V and J genes. The amplicons were sequenced on an Illumina platform via the commercial immunoSEQ service. From the authors' description of their analysis: Primer bias and sequencing errors were corrected as previously described, and TCRAD and TCRB were defined on the basis of the IMGT database. Analysis of the repertoires was done with immunoSEQ Analyzer 3.0 and VDJTools and included basic statistics, V/J segment usage, diversity estimates, rarefaction and pairwise overlap. Diversity was estimated using the Chao1, ChaoE, Efron-Thisted, Shannon and inverse Simpson indices, and was also estimated on datasets down-sampled to the size of the smallest sample. Repertoire overlap was assessed by strict matching of CDR3 nucleotide sequence, V gene and J gene, and clustering was done by Jaccard-based multidimensional scaling. TCRdb mirrors the immuneACCESS table, restricted to in-frame sequences. Some clones are absent from its copies; in checked studies, under half trace to an unresolved V gene, and the reason for the others is unknown. V and J calls plus clone size are reproduced from that table; the DNA served to infer D and trimming. Counted in this sample were about 60,000 clones; 94% of them appeared once. Clones ranked in the top ten supply around 5.9% of the sample.

The specimen was blood. The TCR originated in a boy younger than two with a congenital heart defect but otherwise immunologically healthy. The chain links TRBV11-2 with TRBJ2-2, with the D call perhaps TRBD1 or TRBD2, as 6 bases match in each case. CDR3 loop: CASSLWGATGELFF. DNA sequence: TGTGCCAGCAGCTTATGGGGGGCCACCGGGGAGCTGTTTTTT.